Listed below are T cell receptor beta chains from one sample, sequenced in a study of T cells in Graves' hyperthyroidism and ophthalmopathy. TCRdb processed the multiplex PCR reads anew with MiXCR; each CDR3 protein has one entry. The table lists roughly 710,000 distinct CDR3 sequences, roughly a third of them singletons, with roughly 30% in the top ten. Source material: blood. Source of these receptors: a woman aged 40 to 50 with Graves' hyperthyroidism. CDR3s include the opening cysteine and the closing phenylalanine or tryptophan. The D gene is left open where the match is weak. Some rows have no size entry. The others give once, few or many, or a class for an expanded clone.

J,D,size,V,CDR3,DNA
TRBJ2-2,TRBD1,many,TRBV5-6,CASSLKGAGGELFF,TGTGCCAGCAGCTTGAAGGGGGCTGGCGGGGAGCTGTTTTTT
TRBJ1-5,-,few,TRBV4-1,CASSPSPGGNQPQHF,TGCGCCAGCAGCCCATCGCCCGGTGGCAATCAGCCCCAGCATTTT
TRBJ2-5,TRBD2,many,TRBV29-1,CSVVRAGREETQYF,TGCAGCGTTGTCAGGGCAGGGCGGGAGGAGACCCAGTACTTC
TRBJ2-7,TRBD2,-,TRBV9,CASSALAGGPSYEQYF,TGTGCCAGCAGCGCACTAGCGGGAGGGCCCTCCTACGAGCAGTACTTC
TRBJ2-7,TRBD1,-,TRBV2,CASRARQGVWEQYF,TGTGCCAGCAGAGCCAGACAGGGGGTCTGGGAGCAGTACTTC
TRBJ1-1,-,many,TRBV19,CASSSPGVTEAFF,TGTGCCAGTAGTTCCCCAGGGGTCACTGAAGCTTTCTTT
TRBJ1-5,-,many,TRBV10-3,CAISGGREGQPQHF,TGTGCCATCAGTGGCGGGAGGGAAGGTCAGCCCCAGCATTTT
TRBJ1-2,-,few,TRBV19,CASSREISGYTF,TGTGCCAGTAGTAGGGAAATCTCTGGCTACACCTTC
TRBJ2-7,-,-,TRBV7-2,CASSQASRGLEQYF,TGCGCCAGCAGCCAAGCTAGTCGGGGACTTGAGCAGTACTTC
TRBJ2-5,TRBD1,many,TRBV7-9,CASSSITGEETQYF,TGTGCCAGCAGCTCCATAACAGGGGAAGAGACCCAGTACTTC
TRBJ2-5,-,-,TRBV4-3,CASSQDVAGEETQYF,TGCGCCAGCAGCCAAGACGTCGCTGGGGAAGAGACCCAGTACTTC
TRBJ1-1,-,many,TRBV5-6,CASSFGVATEAFF,TGTGCCAGCAGCTTCGGCGTAGCAACTGAAGCTTTCTTT
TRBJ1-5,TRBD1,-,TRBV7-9,CASSQAGTENQPQHF,TGCGCCAGCAGCCAAGCCGGGACAGAGAATCAGCCCCAGCATTTT
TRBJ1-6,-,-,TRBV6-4,CASREGLPSWPYNSPLHF,TGTGCCAGCAGGGAGGGACTACCCTCATGGCCCTATAATTCACCCCTCCACTTT
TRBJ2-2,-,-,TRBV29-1,CSVVISGTRELFF,TGCAGCGTTGTAATTAGCGGAACCAGGGAGCTGTTTTTT
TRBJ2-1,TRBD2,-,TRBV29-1,CSVGFVAGGSYNEQFF,TGCAGCGTTGGGTTTGTGGCGGGAGGCTCCTACAATGAGCAGTTCTTC